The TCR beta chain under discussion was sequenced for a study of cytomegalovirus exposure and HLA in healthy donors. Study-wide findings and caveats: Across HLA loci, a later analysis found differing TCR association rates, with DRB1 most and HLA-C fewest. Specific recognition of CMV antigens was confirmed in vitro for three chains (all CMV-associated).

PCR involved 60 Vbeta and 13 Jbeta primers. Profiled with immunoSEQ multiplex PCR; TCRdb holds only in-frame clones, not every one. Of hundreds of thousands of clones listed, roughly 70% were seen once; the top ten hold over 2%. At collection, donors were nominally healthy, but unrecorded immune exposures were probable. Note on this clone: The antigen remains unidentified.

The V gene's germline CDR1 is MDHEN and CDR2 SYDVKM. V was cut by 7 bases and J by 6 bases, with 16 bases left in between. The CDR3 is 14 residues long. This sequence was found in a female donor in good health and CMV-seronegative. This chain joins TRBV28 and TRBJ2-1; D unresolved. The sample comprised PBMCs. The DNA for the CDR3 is TGTGCCAGCACCTACGATTCACGCGGCAATGAGCAGTTCTTC. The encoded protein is CASTYDSRGNEQFF.